The next 23 T cell receptor beta chains were all read from a single sample in a study of human T cells and chemical hapten exposure. TCRdb independently ran MiXCR on the 5' RACE reads; one entry per CDR3 protein. The data show 120,000 to 150,000 distinct CDR3 sequences, around 4% seen once. The authors' total RNA extraction used unfractionated whole blood. The receptors stem from a female donor in good health.

This clonotype was recorded many times. This chain joins TRBV6-6 and TRBJ1-2; TRBD1 matches 8 bases. The V gene end was trimmed by 0 bases and the J gene end by 7 bases; junction bases not matched to a gene: 10. CDR1 is MNHNY, CDR2 SVGAGI, per germline (reference sequence). The CDR3 spans 16 residues. The CDR3 loop reads CASSYSNLGTGRGYTF. The CDR3, as DNA: TGTGCCAGCAGTTACTCGAATCTCGGGACAGGACGTGGCTACACCTTC.

This clonotype was observed at least ten times. V and J are TRBV5-1 and TRBJ1-1; D ambiguous. V was trimmed by 0 bases and J by 10 bases, leaving 13 bases between them. This CDR3 has 13 amino acids. Germline V gives CDR1 SGHRS, CDR2 YFSETQ. The CDR3 coding sequence is TGCGCCAGCAGCTTGGGGGTGGCAGGAGGAGCTTTCTTT. Its protein product is CASSLGVAGGAFF. Full variable domain (missing parts from reference TRBV5-1 and TRBJ1-1): KAGVTQTPRYLIKTRGQQVTLSCSPISGHRSVSWYQQTPGQGLQFLFEYFSETQRNKGNFPGRFSGRQFSNSRSEMNVSTLELGDSALYLCASSLGVAGGAFFGQGTRLTVV.

This clonotype was seen at least ten times. The V call is TRBV20-1, the J call TRBJ2-5; D is undetermined. Germline V CDR1 and CDR2: DFQATT, SNEGSKA (reference sequence). The CDR3 consists of 11 residues. The V gene lost 3 bases and the J gene lost 3 bases, with 5 bases spanning the gap. CDR3 bases: TGCAGTGCTAGGCTAGAAGAGACCCAGTACTTC. Translation: CSARLEETQYF.

This clonotype was seen ten or more times. This chain uses TRBV13 with TRBJ1-2; possible D gene TRBD1, 5 bases. This CDR3 is 16 amino acids long. CDR1 is PRHDT, CDR2 FYEKMQ, per germline (reference sequence). V was pared by 3 bases and J by 4 bases, with 18 bases between. The CDR3 loop is CASSLTKAGQFYGYTF. In nucleotides, the CDR3 is TGTGCCAGCAGCTTGACTAAGGCGGGGCAGTTCTATGGCTACACCTTC.

This clonotype came up many times. The CDR3 nucleotides are TGTGCCAGCAGCTTGGGTGGGCGGTACGAGCAGTACTTC. This gives the protein CASSLGGRYEQYF. V usage is TRBV11-2 and J usage is TRBJ2-7; D is undetermined. V shed 3 bases and J shed 4 bases, with 10 bases lying between them. Germline CDR1 and CDR2: SGHAT and FQNNGV. This CDR3 region has 13 residues.

This clonotype was recorded many times. V and J are TRBV2 and TRBJ1-1; D call uncertain. V was cut by 6 bases and J by 4 bases, with 9 bases left in between. There are 12 residues in the CDR3. Germline-derived CDR1 and CDR2 are SNHLY and FYNNEI. CDR3: CASRATGTEAFF. The CDR3, as DNA: TGTGCCAGCAGGGCGACCGGCACTGAAGCTTTCTTT. Full variable domain (outside the CDR3, taken from reference TRBV2 and TRBJ1-1): EPEVTQTPSHQVTQMGQEVILRCVPISNHLYFYWYRQILGQKVEFLVSFYNNEISEKSEIFDDQFSVERPDGSNFTLKIRSTKLEDSAMYFCASRATGTEAFFGQGTRLTVV.

This clonotype was observed at least ten times. CDR3 in DNA: TGTGCCAGCAGCTTAGCGTACGGGAGCTCCTACAATGAGCAGTTCTTC. It translates to CASSLAYGSSYNEQFF. This rearrangement joins TRBV7-2 to TRBJ2-1; D is perhaps TRBD2 (6 bases). Germline values: CDR1 SGHTA, CDR2 FQGNSA. The CDR3 spans 16 residues. V dropped 0 bases and J dropped 0 bases, with 9 bases sitting between them.

There are a few counts of this clonotype. The chain is built from TRBV7-2 and TRBJ1-4, with D perhaps matching TRBD1 (6 bases). This CDR3 has 16 amino acids. The germline V gene encodes CDR1 SGHTA and CDR2 FQGNSA. The V gene lost 3 bases and the J gene lost 8 bases, with 19 bases spanning the gap. CDR3 sequence (DNA): TGTGCCAGCAGCTTGGGCCTTGGGGGGGCCCGGGAAAAACTGTTTTTT. Translation gives CASSLGLGGAREKLFF.

This clonotype was seen repeatedly, ten times or more. This rearrangement joins TRBV12-5 to TRBJ2-3; TRBD1 matches 8 bases. Germline CDR1 LGHNT, CDR2 FRNRAP. After removal of 1 base from V and 3 bases from J, the junction contained 6 bases not matched to a gene. This CDR3 comprises 16 residues. The CDR3: CASGLGRGRETDTQYF. In DNA, the CDR3 is TGTGCTAGTGGTTTGGGCAGGGGGCGTGAGACAGATACGCAGTATTTT.

The chain recombines TRBV6-6 with TRBJ2-7, with 9 bases identical to TRBD1. V lost 5 bases and J lost 0; bases outside the gene matches: 8. This CDR3 has 16 amino acids. Per germline, CDR1 MNHNY and CDR2 SVGAGI (reference sequence). This CDR3 reads CASSRQGGRSSYEQYF. CDR3 sequence (DNA): TGTGCCAGCAGTCGACAGGGGGGTAGGAGCTCCTACGAGCAGTACTTC.

This chain joins TRBV7-2 and TRBJ2-3, with 8 bases fitting TRBD2. Germline-derived CDR1 and CDR2 are SGHTA and FQGNSA. V lost 1 base, J lost 7 bases, and 13 bases stayed unmatched. This CDR3 is 17 amino acids long. In nucleotides, the CDR3 is TGTGCCAGCAGCTTAGAAGGGGCTAGCGGGCTGAGGAATACGCAGTATTTT. It codes for CASSLEGASGLRNTQYF. Together with reference TRBV7-2 and TRBJ2-3, the CDR3 gives the full variable domain: GAGVSQSPSNKVTEKGKDVELRCDPISGHTALYWYRQSLGQGLEFLIYFQGNSAPDKSGLPSDRFSAERTGGSVSTLTIQRTQQEDSAVYLCASSLEGASGLRNTQYFGPGTRLTVL.

In its sample, this clonotype was seen many times. This chain uses TRBV20-1 with TRBJ2-2; TRBD1 is a possible D gene (6 bases). The germline V and J ends were trimmed by 0 bases and 3 bases, with 17 bases remaining between them. This CDR3 is 17 amino acids long. Germline CDR1 and CDR2: DFQATT and SNEGSKA (reference sequence). The CDR3 sequence is CSARDPRRTVDTGELFF. The CDR3 DNA follows: TGCAGTGCTAGAGATCCCAGAAGGACAGTAGACACCGGGGAGCTGTTTTTT.

There are many counts of this clonotype. The V call is TRBV3-1, the J call TRBJ2-1, with 8 bases lining up with TRBD2. Germline lookup yields CDR1 LGHDT and CDR2 YNNKEL (reference sequence). The CDR3 is 16 amino acids. The J segment lost 3 bases and the V segment lost 1 base, leaving 5 bases of the junction unmatched. In nucleotides, the CDR3 is TGTGCCAGCAGCCAAGGCCCCGGGGGGGGCTACAATGAGCAGTTCTTC. Translating gives CASSQGPGGGYNEQFF.

This clonotype was seen repeatedly, ten times or more. Here the CDR3 DNA reads TGCGCCAGCAGCCAACGTCATCGGGGATACTCCTACAATGAGCAGTTCTTC. It codes for CASSQRHRGYSYNEQFF. The V and J genes are TRBV4-3 and TRBJ2-1; tentatively, D is TRBD2 (5 bases). The length of the CDR3 is 17 residues. Trimming removed 2 bases from V and 0 bases from J, with 14 bases in between. Germline V CDR1 and CDR2: LGHNA, YSLEER.

Many counts were recorded for this clonotype. This sequence joins TRBV4-1 and TRBJ1-2; D call uncertain. This CDR3 has 15 residues. The germline V gene has CDR1 MGHRA and CDR2 YSYEKL. V lost 0 bases and J 1 base, leaving 9 bases between the germline ends. The CDR3 DNA reads TGCGCCAGCAGCCAAGACGCAGGCAATAACTATGGCTACACCTTC. It specifies CASSQDAGNNYGYTF.

This clonotype was counted ten times or more. The V call is TRBV20-1, the J call TRBJ1-2; D is unclear. The CDR3 loop spans 13 amino acids. Germline assignment: CDR1 DFQATT and CDR2 SNEGSKA (reference sequence). With 0 bases removed from V and 3 bases from J, the gap between germline ends came to 8 bases. CDR3 bases: TGCAGTGCTAGAGATGGACCGTACTATGGCTACACCTTC. Encoded protein: CSARDGPYYGYTF.

This clonotype was seen repeatedly, ten times or more. This chain uses TRBV25-1 with TRBJ1-1; D remains unclear. Germline V CDR1 and CDR2: MGHDK, SYGVNS. This CDR3 is built from 13 residues. Trimming stripped 4 bases from V and 7 bases from J, with 13 bases between. Here the CDR3 reads CASSGLTWSEAFF. The DNA of the CDR3 is TGTGCCAGCAGTGGTCTCACATGGAGTGAAGCTTTCTTT. Based on the CDR3 plus reference TRBV25-1 and TRBJ1-1, the full variable domain is EADIYQTPRYLVIGTGKKITLECSQTMGHDKMYWYQQDPGMELHLIHYSYGVNSTEKGDLSSESTVSRIRTEHFPLTLESARPSHTSQYLCASSGLTWSEAFFGQGTRLTVV.

This clonotype has only a few counts. This may come from a read error, since a much larger clone is one base off. The V gene is TRBV7-3, the J gene TRBJ2-3; 7 bases fit TRBD2. CDR1 is SGHTA, CDR2 FQGTGA, per germline. Germline trimming cut 5 bases from V and 3 bases from J; bases unmatched to any gene: 8. The CDR3 extends over 15 amino acids. CDR3 residues: CASSRAGRPTDTQYF. The CDR3 DNA sequence: TGTGCCAGCAGCCGAGCGGGACGCCCGACAGATACGCAGTATTTT.

Many counts were recorded for this clonotype. This chain joins TRBV7-2 and TRBJ1-6, with no clear D. This CDR3 region has 14 residues. The V end was cut by 7 bases, the J end by 5 bases, with 12 bases between. The germline V gene encodes CDR1 SGHTA and CDR2 FQGNSA. As DNA, the CDR3 is TGTGCCAGCAACCCCAGCCGGCATAATTCACCCCTCCACTTT. It encodes CASNPSRHNSPLHF.

This clonotype was observed many times. This chain connects TRBV6-1 to TRBJ2-3; TRBD2 matches at 9 bases. Losses at the gene ends were 2 bases for V and 5 bases for J; bases not matched to a gene: 8. CDR3 length: 16 amino acids. In germline, CDR1 is MNHNS, CDR2 SASEGT. CDR3 protein: CASSERAGGQVDTQYF. In DNA, the CDR3 is TGTGCCAGCAGTGAAAGGGCGGGGGGGCAGGTAGATACGCAGTATTTT.

This clonotype was seen more than once but under ten times. The rearrangement links TRBV6-1 to TRBJ2-7, with D possibly called TRBD1 or TRBD2 (5 bases each). With 4 bases removed from V and 2 bases from J, the gap between germline ends came to 15 bases. The germline V gene encodes CDR1 MNHNS and CDR2 SASEGT. The CDR3 totals 15 residues. As DNA, the CDR3 is TGTGCCAGCAGTGCCTTGGGGACCGGCACCTACGAGCAGTACTTC. Its protein is CASSALGTGTYEQYF.

This clonotype was detected ten times or more. The J gene is TRBJ2-3, the V gene TRBV4-3; D not resolved. The length of the CDR3 is 13 residues. CDR1 and CDR2 (germline): LGHNA, YSLEER. Deletions cut 3 bases from V and 3 bases from J, with 7 bases between. CDR3 bases: TGCGCCAGCAGCCACCGCAGGACAGATACGCAGTATTTT. Translated: CASSHRRTDTQYF.

This clonotype came up many times. The V and J genes are TRBV5-1 and TRBJ2-3; D is perhaps TRBD2 (6 bases). The CDR3 totals 20 residues. Germline assignment: CDR1 SGHRS and CDR2 YFSETQ. V dropped 0 bases and J dropped 0 bases, with 23 bases sitting between them. For the CDR3, the DNA is TGCGCCAGCAGCTTGGCGATCCTGGGGACTCGTGATCCTAGCACAGATACGCAGTATTTT. Amino acid sequence: CASSLAILGTRDPSTDTQYF.